This T cell receptor beta chain is from a study of identical twins. General study findings and limits: Models came in too low on out-of-frame TCR alpha sharing in monozygotic twins. Instead of following the same donors, the conclusions were based on cross-sectional statistical analysis.

In germline, CDR1 is LGHDT, CDR2 YNNKEL (reference sequence). Trimming took off 1 base at V and 7 bases at J, with 4 bases between the two ends. The CDR3 extends over 11 amino acids. This clonotype was detected ten times or more. As yet, its antigen is unknown. A universal primer binding site was introduced by template switching. The final cDNA contained unique molecular identifiers. TCRdb re-analysed the 5' RACE reads in MiXCR, keeping a single row per CDR3 protein. The sample comprises around 300,000 distinct CDR3 sequences, roughly 8.6% of which are singletons, and roughly 2% rests with the top ten. These records were also assigned to another study, of yellow fever vaccine responses in identical twins.

The sequence came from a young woman in good health. Material for sequencing was memory (CD45RO+) T cells sorted from blood. The chain uses TRBV3-1 and TRBJ1-2; no reliable D call. In nucleotides, the CDR3 is TGTGCCAGCAGCCAAGGTACTGGCTACACCTTC. Translated, it gives CASSQGTGYTF.